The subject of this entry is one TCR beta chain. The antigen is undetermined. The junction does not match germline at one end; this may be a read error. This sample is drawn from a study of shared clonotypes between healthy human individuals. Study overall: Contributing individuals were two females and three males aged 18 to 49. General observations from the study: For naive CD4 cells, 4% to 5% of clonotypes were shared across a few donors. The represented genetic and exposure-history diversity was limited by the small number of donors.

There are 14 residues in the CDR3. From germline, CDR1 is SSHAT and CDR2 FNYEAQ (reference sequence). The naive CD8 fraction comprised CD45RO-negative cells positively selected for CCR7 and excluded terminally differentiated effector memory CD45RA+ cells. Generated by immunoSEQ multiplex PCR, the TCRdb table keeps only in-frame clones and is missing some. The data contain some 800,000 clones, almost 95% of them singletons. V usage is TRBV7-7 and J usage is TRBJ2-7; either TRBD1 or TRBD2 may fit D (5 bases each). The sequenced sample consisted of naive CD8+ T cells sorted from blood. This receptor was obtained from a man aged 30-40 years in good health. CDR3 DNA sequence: TGTGCTAGCAGCCTAGGGACGGATTCCTACGAGCAGTACTTC. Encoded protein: CASSLGTDSYEQYF.